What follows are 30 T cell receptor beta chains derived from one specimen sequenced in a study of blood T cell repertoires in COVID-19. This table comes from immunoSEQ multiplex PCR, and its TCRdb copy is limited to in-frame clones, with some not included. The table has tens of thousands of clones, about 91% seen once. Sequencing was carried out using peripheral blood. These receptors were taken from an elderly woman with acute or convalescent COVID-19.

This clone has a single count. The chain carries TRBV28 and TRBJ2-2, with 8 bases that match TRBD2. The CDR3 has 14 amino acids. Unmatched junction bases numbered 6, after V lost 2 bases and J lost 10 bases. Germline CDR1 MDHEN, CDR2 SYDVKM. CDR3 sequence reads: CASSLRGGVSELFF. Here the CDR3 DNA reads TGTGCCAGCAGTTTACGGGGGGGCGTCTCGGAGCTGTTTTTT. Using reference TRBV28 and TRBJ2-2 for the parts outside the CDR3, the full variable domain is DVKVTQSSRYLVKRTGEKVFLECVQDMDHENMFWYRQDPGLGLRLIYFSYDVKMKEKGDIPEGYSVSREKKERFSLILESASTNQTSMYLCASSLRGGVSELFFGEGSRLTVL.

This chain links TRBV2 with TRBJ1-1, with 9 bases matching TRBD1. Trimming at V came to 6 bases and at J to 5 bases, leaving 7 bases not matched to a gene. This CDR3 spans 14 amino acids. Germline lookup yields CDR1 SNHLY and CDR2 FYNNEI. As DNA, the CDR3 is TGTGCCAGCAGCCCAGGGACAGGGAGAACTGAAGCTTTCTTT. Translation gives CASSPGTGRTEAFF. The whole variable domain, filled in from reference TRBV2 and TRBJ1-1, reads EPEVTQTPSHQVTQMGQEVILRCVPISNHLYFYWYRQILGQKVEFLVSFYNNEISEKSEIFDDQFSVERPDGSNFTLKIRSTKLEDSAMYFCASSPGTGRTEAFFGQGTRLTVV.

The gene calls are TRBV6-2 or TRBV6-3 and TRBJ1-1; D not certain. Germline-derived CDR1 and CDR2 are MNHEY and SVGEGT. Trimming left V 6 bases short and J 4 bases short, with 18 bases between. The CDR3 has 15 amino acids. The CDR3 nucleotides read TGTGCCAGCAGCGATAGACTTTACTTGGTCACTGAAGCTTTCTTT. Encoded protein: CASSDRLYLVTEAFF.

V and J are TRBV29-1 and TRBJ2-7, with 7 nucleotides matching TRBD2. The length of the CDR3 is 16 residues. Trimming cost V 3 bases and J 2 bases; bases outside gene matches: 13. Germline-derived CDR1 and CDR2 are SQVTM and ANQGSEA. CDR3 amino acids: CSVEGMLAGDTYEQYF. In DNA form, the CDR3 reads TGCAGCGTTGAGGGGATGTTGGCGGGGGATACCTACGAGCAGTACTTC.

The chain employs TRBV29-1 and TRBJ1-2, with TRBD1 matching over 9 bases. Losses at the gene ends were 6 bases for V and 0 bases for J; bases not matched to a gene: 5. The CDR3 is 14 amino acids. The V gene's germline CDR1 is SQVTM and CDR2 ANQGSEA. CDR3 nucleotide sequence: TGCAGCGTAGGACAGGGGCCATCTAACTATGGCTACACCTTC. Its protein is CSVGQGPSNYGYTF.

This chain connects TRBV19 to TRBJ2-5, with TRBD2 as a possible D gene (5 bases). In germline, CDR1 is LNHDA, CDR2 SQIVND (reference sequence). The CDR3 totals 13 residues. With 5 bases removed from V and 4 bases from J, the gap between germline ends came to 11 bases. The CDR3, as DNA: TGTGCCAGTAGTCCACGGGCGGGAGAGACCCAGTACTTC. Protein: CASSPRAGETQYF.

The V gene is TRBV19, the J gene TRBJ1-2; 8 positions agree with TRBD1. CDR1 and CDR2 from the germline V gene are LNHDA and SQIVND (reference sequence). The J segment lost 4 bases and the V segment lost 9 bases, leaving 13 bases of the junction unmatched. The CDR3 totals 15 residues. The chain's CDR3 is CASKPGGAELYGYTF. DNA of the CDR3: TGTGCCAGCAAGCCAGGGGGCGCGGAACTCTATGGCTACACCTTC.

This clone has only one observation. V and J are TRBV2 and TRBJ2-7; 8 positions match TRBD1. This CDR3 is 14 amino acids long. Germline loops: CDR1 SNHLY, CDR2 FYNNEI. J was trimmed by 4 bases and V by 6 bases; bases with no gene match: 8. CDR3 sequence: CASRDQGASYEQYF. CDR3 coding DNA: TGTGCCAGCAGGGACCAGGGGGCGAGTTACGAGCAGTACTTC.

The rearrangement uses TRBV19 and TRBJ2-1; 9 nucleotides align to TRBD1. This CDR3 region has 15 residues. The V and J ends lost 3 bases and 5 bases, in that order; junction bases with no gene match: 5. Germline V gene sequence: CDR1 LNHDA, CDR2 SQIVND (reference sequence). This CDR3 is CASSMDRGGNNEQFF. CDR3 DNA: TGTGCCAGTAGTATGGACAGGGGAGGGAACAATGAGCAGTTCTTC.

In DNA form, the CDR3 reads TGTGCCTGGGCAGCGGCCAGGGAGACCCAGTACTTC. As protein: CAWAAARETQYF. The chain combines TRBV30 with TRBJ2-5; D might be TRBD2 (5 bases). This CDR3 comprises 12 residues. Germline assignment: CDR1 GTSNPN and CDR2 SVGIG (reference sequence). The V end lost 5 bases, the J end lost 5 bases, and 12 bases lay between the germline ends.

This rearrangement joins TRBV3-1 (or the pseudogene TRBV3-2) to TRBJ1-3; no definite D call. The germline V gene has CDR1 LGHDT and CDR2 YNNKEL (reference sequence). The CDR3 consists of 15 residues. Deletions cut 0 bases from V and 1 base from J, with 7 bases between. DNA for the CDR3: TGTGCCAGCAGCCAAGATCTAGTTTCTGGAAACACCATATATTTT. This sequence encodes CASSQDLVSGNTIYF.

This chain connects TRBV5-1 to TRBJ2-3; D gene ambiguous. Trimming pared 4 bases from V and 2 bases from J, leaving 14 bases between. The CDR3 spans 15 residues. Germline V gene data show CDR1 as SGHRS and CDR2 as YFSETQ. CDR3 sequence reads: CASSPGIVTTDTQYF. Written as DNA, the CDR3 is TGCGCCAGCAGCCCGGGTATTGTAACCACAGATACGCAGTATTTT. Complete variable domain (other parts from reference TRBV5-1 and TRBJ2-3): KAGVTQTPRYLIKTRGQQVTLSCSPISGHRSVSWYQQTPGQGLQFLFEYFSETQRNKGNFPGRFSGRQFSNSRSEMNVSTLELGDSALYLCASSPGIVTTDTQYFGPGTRLTVL.

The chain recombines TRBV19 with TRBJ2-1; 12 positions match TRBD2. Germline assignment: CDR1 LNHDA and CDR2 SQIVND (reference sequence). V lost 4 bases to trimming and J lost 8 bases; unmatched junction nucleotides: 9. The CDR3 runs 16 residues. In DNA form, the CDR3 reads TGTGCCAGTAGTAGGTCTAGCGGGGGGGCGATCTATGAGCAGTTCTTC. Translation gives CASSRSSGGAIYEQFF.

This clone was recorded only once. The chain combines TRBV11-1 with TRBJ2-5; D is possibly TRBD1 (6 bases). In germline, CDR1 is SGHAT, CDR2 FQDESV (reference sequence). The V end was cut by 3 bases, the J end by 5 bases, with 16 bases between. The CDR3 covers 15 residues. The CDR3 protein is CASSFGQQVVETQYF. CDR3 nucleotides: TGTGCCAGCAGCTTTGGACAGCAGGTCGTGGAGACCCAGTACTTC. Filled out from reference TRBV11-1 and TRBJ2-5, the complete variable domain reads EAEVAQSPRYKITEKSQAVAFWCDPISGHATLYWYRQILGQGPELLVQFQDESVVDDSQLPKDRFSAERLKGVDSTLKIQPAELGDSAMYLCASSFGQQVVETQYFGPGTRLLVL.

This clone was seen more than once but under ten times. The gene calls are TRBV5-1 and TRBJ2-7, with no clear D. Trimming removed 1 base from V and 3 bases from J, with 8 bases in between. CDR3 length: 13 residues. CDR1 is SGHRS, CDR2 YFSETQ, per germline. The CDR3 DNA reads TGCGCCAGCAGCTTGAGACACCTCTACGAGCAGTACTTC. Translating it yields CASSLRHLYEQYF.

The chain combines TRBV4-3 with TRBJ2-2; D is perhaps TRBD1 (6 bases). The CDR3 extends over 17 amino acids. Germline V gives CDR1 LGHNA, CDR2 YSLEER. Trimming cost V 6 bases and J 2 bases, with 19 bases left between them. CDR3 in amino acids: CASSQLTGTINTGELFF. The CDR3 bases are TGCGCCAGCAGTCAACTTACCGGGACAATAAACACCGGGGAGCTGTTTTTT.

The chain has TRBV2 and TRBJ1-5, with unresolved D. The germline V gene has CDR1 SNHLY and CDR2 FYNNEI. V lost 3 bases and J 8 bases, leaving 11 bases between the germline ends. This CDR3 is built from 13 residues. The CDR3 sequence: CASSDEVAKPQHF. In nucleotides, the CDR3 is TGTGCCAGCAGTGATGAGGTGGCTAAGCCCCAGCATTTT. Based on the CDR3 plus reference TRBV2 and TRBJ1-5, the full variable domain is EPEVTQTPSHQVTQMGQEVILRCVPISNHLYFYWYRQILGQKVEFLVSFYNNEISEKSEIFDDQFSVERPDGSNFTLKIRSTKLEDSAMYFCASSDEVAKPQHFGDGTRLSIL.

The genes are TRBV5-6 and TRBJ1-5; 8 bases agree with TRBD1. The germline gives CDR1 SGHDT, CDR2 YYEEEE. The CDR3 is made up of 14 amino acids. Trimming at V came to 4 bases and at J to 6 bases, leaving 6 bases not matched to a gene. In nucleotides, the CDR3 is TGTGCCAGCAGCCGTGACAGGGGTGGTCAGCCCCAGCATTTT. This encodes CASSRDRGGQPQHF.

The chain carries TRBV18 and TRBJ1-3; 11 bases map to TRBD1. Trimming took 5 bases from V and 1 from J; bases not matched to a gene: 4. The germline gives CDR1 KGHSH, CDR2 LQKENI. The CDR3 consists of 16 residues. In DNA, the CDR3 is TGTGCCAGCTCATTCGGGACAGGGGGATCTGGAAACACCATATATTTT. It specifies CASSFGTGGSGNTIYF.

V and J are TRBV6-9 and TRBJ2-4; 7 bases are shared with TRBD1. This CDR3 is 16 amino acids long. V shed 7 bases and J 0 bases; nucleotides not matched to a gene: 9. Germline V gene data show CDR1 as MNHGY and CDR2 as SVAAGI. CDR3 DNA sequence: TGTGCCAGCAAAATACAGGGGACGATAGCCAAAAACATTCAGTACTTC. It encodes CASKIQGTIAKNIQYF.

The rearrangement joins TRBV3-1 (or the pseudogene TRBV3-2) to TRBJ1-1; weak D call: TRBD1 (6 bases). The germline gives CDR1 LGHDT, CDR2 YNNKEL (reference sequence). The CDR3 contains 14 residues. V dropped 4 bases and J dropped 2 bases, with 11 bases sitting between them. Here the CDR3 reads CASSRVRGNTEAFF. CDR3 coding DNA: TGTGCCAGCAGCCGGGTCAGGGGTAACACTGAAGCTTTCTTT.

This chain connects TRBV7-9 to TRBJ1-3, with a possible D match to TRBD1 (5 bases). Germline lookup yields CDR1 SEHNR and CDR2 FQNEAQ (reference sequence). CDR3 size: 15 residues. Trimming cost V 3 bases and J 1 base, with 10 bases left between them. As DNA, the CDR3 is TGTGCCAGCAGCTTTTTACAGGTTTCTGGAAACACCATATATTTT. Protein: CASSFLQVSGNTIYF.

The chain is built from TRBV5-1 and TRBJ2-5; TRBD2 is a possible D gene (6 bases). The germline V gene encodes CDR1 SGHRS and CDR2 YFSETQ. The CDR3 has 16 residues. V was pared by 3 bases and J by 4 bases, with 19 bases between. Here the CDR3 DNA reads TGCGCCAGCAGCTCGACGAATGCGGGGTCCGGAGAGACCCAGTACTTC. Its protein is CASSSTNAGSGETQYF.

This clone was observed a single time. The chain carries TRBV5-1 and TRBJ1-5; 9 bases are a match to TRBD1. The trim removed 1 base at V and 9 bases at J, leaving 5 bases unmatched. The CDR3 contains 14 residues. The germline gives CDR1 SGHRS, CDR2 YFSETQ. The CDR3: CASSLTGGKGPQHF. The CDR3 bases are TGCGCCAGCAGCTTGACAGGGGGCAAGGGGCCCCAGCATTTT.

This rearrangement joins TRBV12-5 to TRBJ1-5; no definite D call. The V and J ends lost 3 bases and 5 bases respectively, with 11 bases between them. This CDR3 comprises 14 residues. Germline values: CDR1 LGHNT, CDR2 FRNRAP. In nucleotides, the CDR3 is TGTGCTAGTGGTTTAACCCTCGGGTATCAGCCCCAGCATTTT. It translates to CASGLTLGYQPQHF.

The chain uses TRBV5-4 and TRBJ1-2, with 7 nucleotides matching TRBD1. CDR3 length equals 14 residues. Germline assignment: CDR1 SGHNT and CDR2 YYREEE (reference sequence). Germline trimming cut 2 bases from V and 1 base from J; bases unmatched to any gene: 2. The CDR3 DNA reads TGTGCCAGCAGCTTTGGGGACAGTAACTATGGCTACACCTTC. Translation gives CASSFGDSNYGYTF.

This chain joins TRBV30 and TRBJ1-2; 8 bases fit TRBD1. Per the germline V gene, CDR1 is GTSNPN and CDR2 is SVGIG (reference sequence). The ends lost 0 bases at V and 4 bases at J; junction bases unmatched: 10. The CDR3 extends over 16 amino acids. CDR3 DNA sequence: TGTGCCTGGAGTGTGGCGGGCAGGGGGCTAGGCTATGGCTACACCTTC. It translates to CAWSVAGRGLGYGYTF.

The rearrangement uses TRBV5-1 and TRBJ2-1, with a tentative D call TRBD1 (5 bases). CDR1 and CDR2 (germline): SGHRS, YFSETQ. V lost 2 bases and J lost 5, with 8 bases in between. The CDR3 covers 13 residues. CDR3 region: CASSLDRNNEQFF. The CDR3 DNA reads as TGCGCCAGCAGCTTAGACAGAAACAATGAGCAGTTCTTC.

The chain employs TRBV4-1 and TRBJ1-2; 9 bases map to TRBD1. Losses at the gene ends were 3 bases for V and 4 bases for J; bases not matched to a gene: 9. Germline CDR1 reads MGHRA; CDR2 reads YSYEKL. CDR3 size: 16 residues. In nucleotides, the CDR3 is TGCGCCAGCAGCCAGGTTCCCGGGACAGGGAGCTATGGCTACACCTTC. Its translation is CASSQVPGTGSYGYTF.

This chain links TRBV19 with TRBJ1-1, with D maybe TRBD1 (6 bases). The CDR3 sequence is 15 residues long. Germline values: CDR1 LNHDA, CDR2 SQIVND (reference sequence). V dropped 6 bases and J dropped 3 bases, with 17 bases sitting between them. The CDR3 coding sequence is TGTGCCAGTAGCCGTTACAGGGAGGGAGACACTGAAGCTTTCTTT. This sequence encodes CASSRYREGDTEAFF.